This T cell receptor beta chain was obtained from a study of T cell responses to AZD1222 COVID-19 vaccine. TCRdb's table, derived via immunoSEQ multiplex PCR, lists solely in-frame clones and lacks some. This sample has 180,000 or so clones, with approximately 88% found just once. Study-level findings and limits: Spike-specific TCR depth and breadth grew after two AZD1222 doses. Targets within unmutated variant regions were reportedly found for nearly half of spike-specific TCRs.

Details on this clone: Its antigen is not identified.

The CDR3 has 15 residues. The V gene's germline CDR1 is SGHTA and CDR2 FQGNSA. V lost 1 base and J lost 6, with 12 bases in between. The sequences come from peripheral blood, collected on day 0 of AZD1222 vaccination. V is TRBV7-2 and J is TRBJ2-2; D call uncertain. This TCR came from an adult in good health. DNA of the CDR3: TGTGCCAGCAGCTTAGGTCTGGGAATCTCCGGGGAGCTGTTTTTT. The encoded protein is CASSLGLGISGELFF.